Here is one TCR beta chain with its context. The sample is drawn from a study of control samples from healthy donors and cancer patients. Here immunoSEQ multiplex PCR was the method, and the copy in TCRdb shows in-frame clones only, minus some. The sample lists some 100,000 clones, roughly 87% seen once, with about a sixth in the top ten. Germline CDR1 reads MNHEY; CDR2 reads SVGAGI. V lost 8 bases, J lost 0 bases, and 13 bases lay in between. This CDR3 has 14 residues. Specimen: blood. The chain couples TRBV6-5 to TRBJ1-1; perhaps TRBD1 as D (6 bases). The clonotype was recovered from a woman aged 45-60 years in good health. CDR3 bases: TGTGCCAGCTCGAATCAGGGGATGAACACTGAAGCTTTCTTT. Protein sequence: CASSNQGMNTEAFF.